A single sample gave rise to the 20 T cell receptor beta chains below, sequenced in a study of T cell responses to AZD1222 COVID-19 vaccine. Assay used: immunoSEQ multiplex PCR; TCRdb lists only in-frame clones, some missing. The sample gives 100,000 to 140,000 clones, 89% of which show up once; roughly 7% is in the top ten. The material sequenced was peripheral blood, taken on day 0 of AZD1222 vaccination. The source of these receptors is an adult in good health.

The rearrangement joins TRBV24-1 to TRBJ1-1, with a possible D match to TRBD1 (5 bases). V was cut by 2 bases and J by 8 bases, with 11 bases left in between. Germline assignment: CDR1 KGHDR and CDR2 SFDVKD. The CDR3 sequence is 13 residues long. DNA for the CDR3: TGTGCCACCAGTGATTCGGGACGAGTGGAAGCTTTCTTT. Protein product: CATSDSGRVEAFF.

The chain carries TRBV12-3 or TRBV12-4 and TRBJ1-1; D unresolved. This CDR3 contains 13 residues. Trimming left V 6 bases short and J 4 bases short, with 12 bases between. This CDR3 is CASRARQVTEAFF. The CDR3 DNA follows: TGTGCCAGCAGGGCCCGTCAGGTCACTGAAGCTTTCTTT.

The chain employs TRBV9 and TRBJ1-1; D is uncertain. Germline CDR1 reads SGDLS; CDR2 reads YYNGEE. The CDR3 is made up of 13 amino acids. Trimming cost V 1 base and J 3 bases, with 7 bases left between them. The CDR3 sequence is CASSVTWDTEAFF. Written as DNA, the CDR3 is TGTGCCAGCAGCGTAACCTGGGACACTGAAGCTTTCTTT. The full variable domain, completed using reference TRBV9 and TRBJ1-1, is DSGVTQTPKHLITATGQRVTLRCSPRSGDLSVYWYQQSLDQGLQFLIQYYNGEERAKGNILERFSAQQFPDLHSELNLSSLELGDSALYFCASSVTWDTEAFFGQGTRLTVV.

The CDR3 DNA reads as TGCGCCAGCAGCCAAGGGGCGGTTGTGAGGGAGCAGTTCTTC. It codes for CASSQGAVVREQFF. The chain is built from TRBV4-3 and TRBJ2-1, with no clear D. Trimming cost V 1 base and J 10 bases, with 14 bases left between them. Per germline, CDR1 LGHNA and CDR2 YSLEER. The CDR3 totals 14 residues.

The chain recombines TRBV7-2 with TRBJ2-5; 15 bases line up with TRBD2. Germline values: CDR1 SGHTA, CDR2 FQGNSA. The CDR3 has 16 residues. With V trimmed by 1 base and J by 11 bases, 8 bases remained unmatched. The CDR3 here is CASSLDLGTSGRPQYF. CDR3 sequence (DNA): TGTGCCAGCAGCTTAGATCTAGGGACTAGCGGGAGGCCTCAGTACTTC. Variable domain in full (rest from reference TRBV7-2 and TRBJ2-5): GAGVSQSPSNKVTEKGKDVELRCDPISGHTALYWYRQSLGQGLEFLIYFQGNSAPDKSGLPSDRFSAERTGGSVSTLTIQRTQQEDSAVYLCASSLDLGTSGRPQYFGPGTRLLVL.

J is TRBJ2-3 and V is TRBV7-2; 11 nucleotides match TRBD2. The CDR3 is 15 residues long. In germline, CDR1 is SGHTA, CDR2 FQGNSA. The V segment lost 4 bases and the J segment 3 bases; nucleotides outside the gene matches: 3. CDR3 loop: CASSSSGRRTDTQYF. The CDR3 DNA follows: TGTGCCAGCAGCTCTAGCGGGAGGCGAACAGATACGCAGTATTTT.

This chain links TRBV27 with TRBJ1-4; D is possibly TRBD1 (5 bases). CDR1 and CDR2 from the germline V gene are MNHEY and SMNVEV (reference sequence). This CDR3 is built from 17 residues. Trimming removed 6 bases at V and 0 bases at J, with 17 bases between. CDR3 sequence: CASSPYPQGATNEKLFF. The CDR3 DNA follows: TGTGCCAGCAGCCCTTACCCGCAAGGGGCAACTAATGAAAAACTGTTTTTT.

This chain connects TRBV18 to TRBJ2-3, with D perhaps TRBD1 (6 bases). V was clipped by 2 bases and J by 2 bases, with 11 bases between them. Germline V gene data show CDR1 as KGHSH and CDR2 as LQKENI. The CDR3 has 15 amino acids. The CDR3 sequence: CASSPFRDTTDTQYF. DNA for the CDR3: TGTGCCAGCTCACCATTCCGGGACACCACAGATACGCAGTATTTT. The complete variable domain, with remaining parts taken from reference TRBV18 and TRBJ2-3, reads NAGVMQNPRHLVRRRGQEARLRCSPMKGHSHVYWYRQLPEEGLKFMVYLQKENIIDESGMPKERFSAEFPKEGPSILRIQQVVRGDSAAYFCASSPFRDTTDTQYFGPGTRLTVL.

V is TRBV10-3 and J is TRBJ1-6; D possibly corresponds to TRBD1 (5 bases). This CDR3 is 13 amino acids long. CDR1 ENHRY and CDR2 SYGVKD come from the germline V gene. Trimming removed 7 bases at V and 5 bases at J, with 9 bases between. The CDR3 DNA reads TGTGCCATCAACCGGGGCAATAATTCACCCCTCCACTTT. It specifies CAINRGNNSPLHF.

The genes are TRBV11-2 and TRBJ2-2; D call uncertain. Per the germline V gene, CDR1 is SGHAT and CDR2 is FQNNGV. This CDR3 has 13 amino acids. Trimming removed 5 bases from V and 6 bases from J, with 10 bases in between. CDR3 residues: CASSPTSSGELFF. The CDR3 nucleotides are TGTGCCAGCAGCCCTACTTCGTCCGGGGAGCTGTTTTTT.

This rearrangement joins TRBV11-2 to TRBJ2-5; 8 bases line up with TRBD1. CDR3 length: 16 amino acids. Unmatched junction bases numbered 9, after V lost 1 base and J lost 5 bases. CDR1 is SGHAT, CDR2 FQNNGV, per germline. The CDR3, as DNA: TGTGCCAGCAGCTTAGCGGCAGGGGGCGCCGGGGAGACCCAGTACTTC. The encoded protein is CASSLAAGGAGETQYF. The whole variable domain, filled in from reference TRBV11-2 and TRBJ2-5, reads EAGVAQSPRYKIIEKRQSVAFWCNPISGHATLYWYQQILGQGPKLLIQFQNNGVVDDSQLPKDRFSAERLKGVDSTLKIQPAKLEDSAVYLCASSLAAGGAGETQYFGPGTRLLVL.

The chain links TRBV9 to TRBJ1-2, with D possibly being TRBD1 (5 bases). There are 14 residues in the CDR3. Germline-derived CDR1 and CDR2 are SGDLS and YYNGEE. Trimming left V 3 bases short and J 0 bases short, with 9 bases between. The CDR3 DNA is TGTGCCAGCAGCGCACAGACAGCTAACTATGGCTACACCTTC. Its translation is CASSAQTANYGYTF. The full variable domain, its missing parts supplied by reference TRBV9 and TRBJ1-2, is DSGVTQTPKHLITATGQRVTLRCSPRSGDLSVYWYQQSLDQGLQFLIQYYNGEERAKGNILERFSAQQFPDLHSELNLSSLELGDSALYFCASSAQTANYGYTFGSGTRLTVV.

Here the CDR3 reads CASSFLAGDGYNEQFF. The CDR3, as DNA: TGTGCCAGCAGTTTTTTAGCGGGAGACGGGTACAATGAGCAGTTCTTC. The chain is built from TRBV6-5 and TRBJ2-1, with 9 bases that match TRBD2. This CDR3 is built from 16 residues. CDR1 and CDR2 from the germline V gene are MNHEY and SVGAGI. Trimming removed 4 bases from V and 4 bases from J; junction bases left unmatched: 8.

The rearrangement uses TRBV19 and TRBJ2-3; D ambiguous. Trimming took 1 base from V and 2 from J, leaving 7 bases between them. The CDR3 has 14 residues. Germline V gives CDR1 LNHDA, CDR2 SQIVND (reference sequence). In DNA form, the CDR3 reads TGTGCCAGTAGTATAGGCCGATACACAGATACGCAGTATTTT. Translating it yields CASSIGRYTDTQYF.

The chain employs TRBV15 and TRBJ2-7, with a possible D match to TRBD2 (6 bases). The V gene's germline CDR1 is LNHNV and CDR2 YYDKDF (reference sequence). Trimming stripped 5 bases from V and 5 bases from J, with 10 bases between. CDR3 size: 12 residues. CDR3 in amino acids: CATSRGYDEQYF. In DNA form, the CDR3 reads TGTGCCACCAGCCGGGGGTACGACGAGCAGTACTTC. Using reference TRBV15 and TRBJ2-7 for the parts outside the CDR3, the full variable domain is DAMVIQNPRYQVTQFGKPVTLSCSQTLNHNVMYWYQQKSSQAPKLLFHYYDKDFNNEADTPDNFQSRRPNTSFCFLDIRSPGLGDTAMYLCATSRGYDEQYFGPGTRLTVT.

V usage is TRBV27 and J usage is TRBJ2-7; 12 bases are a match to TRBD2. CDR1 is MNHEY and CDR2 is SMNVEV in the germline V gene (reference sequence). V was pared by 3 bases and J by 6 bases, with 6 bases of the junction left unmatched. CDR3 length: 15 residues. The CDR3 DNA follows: TGTGCCAGCAGTTTCGCTAGCGGGAGGGCTACCGAGCAGTACTTC. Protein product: CASSFASGRATEQYF.

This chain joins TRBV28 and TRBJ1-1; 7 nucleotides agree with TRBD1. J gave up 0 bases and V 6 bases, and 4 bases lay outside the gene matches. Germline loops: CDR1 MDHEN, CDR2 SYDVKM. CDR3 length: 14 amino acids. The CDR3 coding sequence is TGTGCCAGCAGGCGACAGGGAGTGAACACTGAAGCTTTCTTT. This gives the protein CASRRQGVNTEAFF.

The CDR3: CASSLGTGLGAFF. DNA for the CDR3: TGTGCCAGCAGCTTAGGGACAGGTCTTGGGGCTTTCTTT. This chain uses TRBV7-9 with TRBJ1-1; 7 bases line up with TRBD1. Looked up from germline, CDR1 is SEHNR and CDR2 is FQNEAQ (reference sequence). This CDR3 has 13 amino acids. V shed 1 base and J 11 bases; nucleotides not matched to a gene: 7.

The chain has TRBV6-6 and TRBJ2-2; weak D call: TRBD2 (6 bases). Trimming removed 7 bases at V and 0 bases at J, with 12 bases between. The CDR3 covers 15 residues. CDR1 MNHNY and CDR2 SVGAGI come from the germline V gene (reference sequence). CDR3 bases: TGTGCCAGCACCCCGACTAGAGCGAACACCGGGGAGCTGTTTTTT. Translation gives CASTPTRANTGELFF.

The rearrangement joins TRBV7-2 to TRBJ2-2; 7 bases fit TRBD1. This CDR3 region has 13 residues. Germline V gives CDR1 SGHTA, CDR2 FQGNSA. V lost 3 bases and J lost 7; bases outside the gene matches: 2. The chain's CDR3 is CASSFTGDGELFF. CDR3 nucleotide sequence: TGTGCCAGCAGCTTTACAGGGGACGGGGAGCTGTTTTTT.